This TCR beta chain was sequenced for a study of OX40 agonist ivuxolimab in advanced cancers. Turning to the study itself: Patients' therapy was ivuxolimab, an antibody that acts as an agonist of OX40 (CD134). Age averaged around 60 years (range roughly 23 to 79), and approximately 80% were male. Dose-escalation subjects each had hepatocellular carcinoma, melanoma, renal cell or head and neck cancer. Three patients responded partially, comprising one with hepatocellular carcinoma and two with cutaneous melanoma.

The table came from immunoSEQ multiplex PCR; TCRdb's copy has only in-frame clones and leaves some out. The data show tens of thousands of clones, 85% to 90% seen once. Germline assignment: CDR1 SGHRS and CDR2 YFSETQ. The J segment lost 7 bases and the V segment lost 6 bases, leaving 7 bases of the junction unmatched. CDR3 length: 15 amino acids. The rearrangement uses TRBV5-1 and TRBJ2-1; 13 bases are shared with TRBD2. Here the sequenced sample was CD4+ or CD8+ T cells sorted from blood, taken in a trial of the OX40 agonist ivuxolimab. This clonotype originated in an adult with an advanced solid tumor such as melanoma, head and neck, liver or kidney cancer. CDR3 region: CASTGLAGAGNEQFF. CDR3 DNA sequence: TGCGCCAGCACAGGACTAGCGGGAGCGGGGAATGAGCAGTTCTTC.